The sequence of this T cell receptor (beta chain) was determined in a study of T cell repertoires in cytomegalovirus infection. Overall study: Indications came from public TCR beta signatures; they pointed to CMV infection and to a matching HLA type.

This clonotype has at least ten counts. Its antigen is undetermined. V lost 3 bases, J lost 6 bases, and 3 bases stayed unmatched. The CDR3 runs to 14 residues. Germline V lookup: CDR1 SGHTA, CDR2 FQGNSA. TCRdb redid the calling of the reads with MiXCR, one entry per CDR3 protein. Of roughly 200,000 distinct CDR3 sequences listed, about a tenth are singletons. Whole-study results and caveats: Clonotypes of TCR beta that were HLA-C-restricted and CMV-specific dominated the ex vivo response. Summed public TCR beta family frequency identified CMV carriers bearing the relevant HLA.

Sample: PBMCs. The rearrangement joins TRBV7-2 to TRBJ1-4; 8 nucleotides agree with TRBD1. The clonotype comes from a human donor in good health (CMV status not recorded). Some clones in this sample may be carry-over from other donors' samples. Here the CDR3 reads CASSFRQGYEKLFF. CDR3 bases: TGTGCCAGCAGCTTCAGACAGGGGTATGAAAAACTGTTTTTT.